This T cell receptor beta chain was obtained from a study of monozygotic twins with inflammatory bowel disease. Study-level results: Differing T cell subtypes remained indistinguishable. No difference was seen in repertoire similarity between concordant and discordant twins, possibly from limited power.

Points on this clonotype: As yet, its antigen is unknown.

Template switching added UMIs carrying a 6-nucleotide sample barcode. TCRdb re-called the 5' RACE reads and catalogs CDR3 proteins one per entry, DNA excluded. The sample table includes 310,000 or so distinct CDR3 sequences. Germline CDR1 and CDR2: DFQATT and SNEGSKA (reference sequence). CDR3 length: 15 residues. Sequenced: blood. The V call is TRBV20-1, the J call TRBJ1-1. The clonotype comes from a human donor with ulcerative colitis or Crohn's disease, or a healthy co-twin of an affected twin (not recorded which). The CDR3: CSARDLGTSRAEAFF.